This TCR beta chain was identified in a study of shared clonotypes between healthy human individuals. Study-level information: The study used three CD4 naive, three CD4 memory, two CD8 naive and one CD8 memory plate per donor. Study results and caveats: Researchers found naive subsets generally carried larger estimated richness than memory subsets.

Replicate PCRs from sorted subsets contained approximately 220 ng DNA, which is some 30,000 T cell genomes. Sequencing used immunoSEQ multiplex PCR; TCRdb keeps in-frame clones, though not all of them. The sample consists of under 750,000 clones, 55% to 75% of them appearing once. As regards this clone: Antigen specificity is unknown.

Germline V gene sequence: CDR1 SEHNR, CDR2 FQNEAQ (reference sequence). This CDR3 has 14 residues. The V and J ends lost 3 bases and 0 bases respectively, with 9 bases between them. The study enrolled healthy HIV-negative adults without recent acute infections or vaccinations as donors. This receptor was identified in a woman between 25 and 40 years old in good health. This sequence joins TRBV7-9 and TRBJ2-7; D is undetermined. The sample consisted of memory CD4+ T cells sorted from blood. The subset denotes: CD45RA-negative fraction. For the CDR3, the DNA is TGTGCCAGCAGCTTGAGTCTAGGCTCCTACGAGCAGTACTTC. Translated, it gives CASSLSLGSYEQYF. The variable domain in full, with the rest retrieved from reference TRBV7-9 and TRBJ2-7, is DTGVSQNPRHKITKRGQNVTFRCDPISEHNRLYWYRQTLGQGPEFLTYFQNEAQLEKSRLLSDRFSAERPKGSFSTLEIQRTEQGDSAMYLCASSLSLGSYEQYFGPGTRLTVT.